This T cell receptor (beta chain) originates from a study of PD-1 blockade in classical Hodgkin lymphoma. Repertoires were generated with immunoSEQ multiplex PCR, while TCRdb's copy carries only in-frame clones and drops some. The profile covers 70,000 or so clones, with over 90% appearing a single time and over 2.5% taken by the ten largest. Documented time point: newly diagnosed, previously untreated cHL patient sample. PBMCs representing newly diagnosed, untreated classical Hodgkin lymphoma functioned as the comparison. Trimming stripped 7 bases from V and 2 bases from J, with 14 bases between. The CDR3 runs 14 residues. Germline-derived CDR1 and CDR2 are SGHRS and YFSETQ. Study outcomes and limitations: According to reports, newly diagnosed patients had lower baseline TCR diversity than healthy donors, and relapsed/refractory patients had lower baseline TCR diversity still. Differences between repertoires have undefined causes, possibly disease activity or prior therapy.

As for this clone: Antigen unknown.

This TCR was recovered from a human donor with classical Hodgkin lymphoma. The sample taken for sequencing was peripheral blood mononuclear cells (PBMCs). The V gene is TRBV5-1, the J gene TRBJ2-3, with unresolved D. The CDR3 sequence is CASSVGDNTDTQYF. In nucleotides, the CDR3 is TGCGCCAGCTCTGTCGGAGACAACACAGATACGCAGTATTTT. The full variable domain, rest sourced from reference TRBV5-1 and TRBJ2-3, is KAGVTQTPRYLIKTRGQQVTLSCSPISGHRSVSWYQQTPGQGLQFLFEYFSETQRNKGNFPGRFSGRQFSNSRSEMNVSTLELGDSALYLCASSVGDNTDTQYFGPGTRLTVL.